The present T cell receptor beta chain was sequenced within a study of blood T cells in healthy people across ages. Study-level points and caveats: Per million T cells, the diversity of TCR beta decreased roughly linearly as age advanced. The study lacked donor CMV status, which possibly confounded expanded clonotype changes.

The amount of total RNA extracted per sample was at least 6 micrograms. The authors ran a second PCR of roughly 6 to 11 cycles using a sample-barcoded 5' primer and a J-beta primer mix. TCRdb independently ran MiXCR on the 5' RACE reads; one entry per CDR3 protein. Of fewer than 2,000,000 distinct CDR3 sequences listed, almost 35% are singletons. As concerns this clonotype: Its specificity is unknown.

Germline loops: CDR1 SGDLS, CDR2 YYNGEE. This CDR3 is 16 amino acids long. J gave up 3 bases and V 4 bases, and 9 bases lay outside the gene matches. The V gene is TRBV9, the J gene TRBJ2-3; 9 nucleotides align to TRBD2. The sequenced material came from blood. The clonotype originates from a woman in her twenties or thirties in good health. The CDR3 region has the DNA TGTGCCAGCAGCCCCCGGGCGGGAGGGCCGACAGATACGCAGTATTTT. Its translation is CASSPRAGGPTDTQYF. The variable domain in full, with the rest retrieved from reference TRBV9 and TRBJ2-3, is DSGVTQTPKHLITATGQRVTLRCSPRSGDLSVYWYQQSLDQGLQFLIQYYNGEERAKGNILERFSAQQFPDLHSELNLSSLELGDSALYFCASSPRAGGPTDTQYFGPGTRLTVL.